Given below is one T cell receptor beta chain in context. What it recognizes is unknown. The CDR3 is made up of 11 amino acids. Per germline, CDR1 SQVTM and CDR2 ANQGSEA. Germline trimming cut 7 bases from V and 5 bases from J; bases unmatched to any gene: 3. The TCR beta profiling, which covered VDJ combination and CDR3 sequence, was carried out using genomic DNA as the template. TCRdb used MiXCR to reprocess the reads, holding one entry per CDR3 protein. The data hold hundreds of thousands of distinct CDR3 sequences, with 56% observed a single time. This specimen comes from a study of CD8+CD57+ T cells in acquired aplastic anemia. Looking at the study overall: Mean DNA quantity obtained from sorted CD4+ and CD8+ cells was 3 to 3.5 ug. Study-level points and caveats: Twenty-nine was the count of CD8+ CDR3 sequences that patients shared with controls.

The sequenced material came from sorted CD4+, CD8+, or CD8+CD57+ T cells (not recorded which) from PBMCs. The sequence came from a human donor with severe aplastic anemia or a healthy control (not recorded which). This chain links TRBV29-1 with TRBJ2-5, with TRBD1 matching over 8 bases. The CDR3 here is CSDTGGETQYF. CDR3 coding DNA: TGCAGCGACACAGGGGGGGAGACCCAGTACTTC.